Included here is one T cell receptor (beta chain) sequence, with context. Its antigen is unknown. Culture lasted about 10 days before CD4+ T cell isolation. The data were obtained in a study of vaccination effects on CD4 cells after COVID-19. The repertoire was sequenced with immunoSEQ multiplex PCR; TCRdb's copy has only in-frame clones and lacks some. The table records about 64,000 clones, 70% to 85% of them present only once. The CDR3 is 13 amino acids. Germline CDR1 is SGHNT and CDR2 is YENEEA. V lost 3 bases and J lost 4; bases outside the gene matches: 1. The sequence derives from a human donor who had a prior SARS-CoV-2 infection. The chain recombines TRBV11-3 with TRBJ1-1; 8 positions match TRBD1. Sequencing was performed on CD4+ T cells from PBMCs cultured without peptide, taken before COVID-19 vaccination. This CDR3 reads CASSFTGGTEAFF. The CDR3 DNA reads TGTGCCAGCAGCTTCACAGGGGGCACTGAAGCTTTCTTT.